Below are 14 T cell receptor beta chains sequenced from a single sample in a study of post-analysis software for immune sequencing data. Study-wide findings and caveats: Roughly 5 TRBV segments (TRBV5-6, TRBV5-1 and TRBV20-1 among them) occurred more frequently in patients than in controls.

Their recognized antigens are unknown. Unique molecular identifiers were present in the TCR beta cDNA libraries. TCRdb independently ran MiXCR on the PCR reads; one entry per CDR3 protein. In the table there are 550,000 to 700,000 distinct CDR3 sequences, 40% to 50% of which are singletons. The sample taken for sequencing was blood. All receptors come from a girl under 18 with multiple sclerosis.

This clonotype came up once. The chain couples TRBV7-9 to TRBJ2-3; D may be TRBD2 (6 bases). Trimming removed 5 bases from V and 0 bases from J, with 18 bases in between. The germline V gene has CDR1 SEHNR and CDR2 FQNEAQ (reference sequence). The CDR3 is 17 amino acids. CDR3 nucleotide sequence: TGTGCCAGCAGCCTGGTAGAAAGACTAGTGAGCACAGATACGCAGTATTTT. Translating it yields CASSLVERLVSTDTQYF.

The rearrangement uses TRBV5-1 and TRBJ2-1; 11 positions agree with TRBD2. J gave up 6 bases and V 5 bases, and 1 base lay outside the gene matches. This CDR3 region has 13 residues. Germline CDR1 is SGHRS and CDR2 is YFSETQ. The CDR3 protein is CASRGTSGNEQFF. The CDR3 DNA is TGCGCCAGCAGGGGGACTAGCGGCAATGAGCAGTTCTTC.

The CDR3 bases are TGTGCCAGCAGTTACTCGGGACAGCCCTGGGATGGCTACACCTTC. This translates into CASSYSGQPWDGYTF. The chain employs TRBV6-5 and TRBJ1-2; 7 nucleotides agree with TRBD1. J gave up 6 bases and V 0 bases, and 7 bases lay outside the gene matches. Germline V CDR1 and CDR2: MNHEY, SVGAGI. This CDR3 contains 15 residues.

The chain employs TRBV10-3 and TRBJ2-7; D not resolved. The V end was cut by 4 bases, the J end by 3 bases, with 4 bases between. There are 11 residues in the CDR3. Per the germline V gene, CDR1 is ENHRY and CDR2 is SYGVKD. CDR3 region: CAISARYEQYF. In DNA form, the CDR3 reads TGTGCCATCAGTGCCCGCTACGAGCAGTACTTC.

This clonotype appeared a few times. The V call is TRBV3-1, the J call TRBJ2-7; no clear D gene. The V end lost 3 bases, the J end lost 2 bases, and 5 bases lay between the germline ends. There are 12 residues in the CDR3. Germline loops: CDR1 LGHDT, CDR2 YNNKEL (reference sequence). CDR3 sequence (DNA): TGTGCCAGCAGCCAGGTAACCTACGAGCAGTACTTC. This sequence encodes CASSQVTYEQYF.

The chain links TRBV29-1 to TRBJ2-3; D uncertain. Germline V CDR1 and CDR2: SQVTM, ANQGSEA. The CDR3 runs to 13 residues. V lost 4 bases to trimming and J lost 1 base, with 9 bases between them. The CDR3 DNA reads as TGCAGCGTTGTGGCCGTACGCACAGATACGCAGTATTTT. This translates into CSVVAVRTDTQYF.

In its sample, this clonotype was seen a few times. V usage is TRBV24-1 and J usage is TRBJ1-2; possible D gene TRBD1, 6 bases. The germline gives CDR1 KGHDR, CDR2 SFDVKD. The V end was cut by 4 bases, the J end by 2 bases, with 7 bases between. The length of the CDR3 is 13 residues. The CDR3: CATSERGNYGYTF. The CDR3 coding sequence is TGTGCCACCAGTGAGAGGGGGAACTATGGCTACACCTTC.

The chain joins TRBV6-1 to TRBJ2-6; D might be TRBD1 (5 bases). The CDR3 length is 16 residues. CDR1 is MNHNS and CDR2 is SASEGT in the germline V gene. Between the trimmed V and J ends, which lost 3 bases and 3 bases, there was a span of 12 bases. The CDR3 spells CASSEAGLGGANVLTF. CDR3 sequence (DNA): TGTGCCAGCAGTGAGGCAGGGCTAGGTGGGGCCAACGTCCTGACTTTC.

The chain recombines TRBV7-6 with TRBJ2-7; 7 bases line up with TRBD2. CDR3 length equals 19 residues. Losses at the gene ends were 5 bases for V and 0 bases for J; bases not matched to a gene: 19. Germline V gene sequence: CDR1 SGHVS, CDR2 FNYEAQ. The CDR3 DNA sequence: TGTGCCAGCAGCGAAAATCAGGGACTATCACTCCTATCCTCCTACGAGCAGTACTTC. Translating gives CASSENQGLSLLSSYEQYF.

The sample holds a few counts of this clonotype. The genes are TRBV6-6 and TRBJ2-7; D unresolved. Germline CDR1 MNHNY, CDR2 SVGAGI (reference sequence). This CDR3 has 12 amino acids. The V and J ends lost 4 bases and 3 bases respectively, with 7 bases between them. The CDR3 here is CASSSTYYEQYF. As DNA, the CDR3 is TGTGCCAGCAGTTCAACCTACTACGAGCAGTACTTC.

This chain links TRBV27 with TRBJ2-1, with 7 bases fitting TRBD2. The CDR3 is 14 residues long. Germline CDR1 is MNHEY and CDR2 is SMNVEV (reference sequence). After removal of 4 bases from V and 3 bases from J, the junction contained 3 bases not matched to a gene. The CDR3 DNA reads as TGTGCCAGCAGTTCACGGGACTACTACAATGAGCAGTTCTTC. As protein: CASSSRDYYNEQFF.

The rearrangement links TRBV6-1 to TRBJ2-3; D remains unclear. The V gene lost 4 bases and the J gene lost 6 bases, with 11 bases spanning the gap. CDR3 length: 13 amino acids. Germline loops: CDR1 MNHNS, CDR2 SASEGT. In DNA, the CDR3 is TGTGCCAGCAGTGTGCAGCTAGAGGATACGCAGTATTTT. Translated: CASSVQLEDTQYF.

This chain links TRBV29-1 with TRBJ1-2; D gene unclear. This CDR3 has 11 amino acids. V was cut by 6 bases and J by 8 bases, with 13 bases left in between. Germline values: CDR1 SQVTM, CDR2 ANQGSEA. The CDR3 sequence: CSVPGPAGYTF. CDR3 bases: TGCAGCGTCCCCGGACCAGCGGGCTACACCTTC.

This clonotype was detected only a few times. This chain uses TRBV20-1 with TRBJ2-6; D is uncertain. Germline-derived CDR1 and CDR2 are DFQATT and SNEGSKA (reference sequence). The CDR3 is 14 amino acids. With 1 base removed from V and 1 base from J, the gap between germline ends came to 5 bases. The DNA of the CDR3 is TGCAGTGCTAGAGCGGTTTCTGGGGCCAACGTCCTGACTTTC. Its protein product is CSARAVSGANVLTF.